This T cell receptor (beta chain) was recovered during a study of blood T cell repertoires in COVID-19 (dated by TCRdb to about 2020). For the wider study: Collaborator samples came from the United States, Italy and Spain and covered acute and convalescent phases of COVID-19. The samples were drawn from the first 160 participants of the ongoing ImmuneRACE study and from some 1,300 subjects provided by 6 global collaborators. The prospective study material was composed of cDNA or gDNA derived from T cells, B-cell-depleted T cells, or PBMCs. HLA class I and class II types, where available, came from metadata supplied by the sample provider rather than from assay-based typing. Sample metadata almost always included a de-identified subject ID, COVID-19 status, age in years and sex. Subjects who had been exposed to COVID-19, were actively infected with it, or had recovered from it provided the deeply sampled blood TCRbeta repertoires that made up the dataset. The repertoires were released in a freely available public database intended as a resource for research on the immune response to SARS-CoV-2. Results the study describes overall, beyond this receptor: The amount of clinical and demographic metadata varied by source and participant and was provided uncurated.

Each collaborating institution followed its own protocols to collect whole blood in K2EDTA tubes. For TCRbeta analysis, collaborators shipped samples in one of three forms: frozen whole blood, isolated PBMCs, or DNA extracted from either of those sample types. As to this clone: Its recognized antigen is unknown. The record has no base qualities; no much larger clone is one base away.

For CDR1 and CDR2, the germline V gene lists KGHSH and LQKENI. V drops 1 base and J drops 0 bases, leaving 10 bases in between. The CDR3 runs 15 amino acids, cysteine and phenylalanine included. The only DNA kept is the CDR3, 45 bases in frame from the first base. The immunoSEQ Assay, a bias-controlled multiplex PCR, was used to amplify TCRbeta CDR3 regions from genomic DNA. The authors' analysis ran thus. Within the assay, amplification of reference gene primers was used to estimate how many nucleated cells each sample contained. Sequence reads were collapsed and filtered to measure the absolute abundance of every unique TCRbeta CDR3 rearrangement. For each sample, productive Simpson clonality was calculated as the square root of Simpson's diversity index across productive rearrangements. As stored in TCRdb, this immuneACCESS dataset retains in-frame rearrangements with V and J assigned. A fraction of the clones does not appear; measured against another copy, unresolved V genes explain less than half of the discrepancy, and the remainder lacks a known reason. D and trimming were read from the DNA, whereas the V and J calls and clone size are those reported in that table. This sample holds some 30,000 clones; 70% to 90% were observed only once. Around 4.9% of the sample goes to the ten largest clones.

The chain employs TRBV18 and TRBJ2-7, with the D gene not clear enough to name. The TCR originated in a woman aged 70-85 years with active COVID-19. The material sequenced was peripheral blood. The nucleotide sequence reads TGTGCCAGCTCACCACGCAGCGCTATCTCCTACGAGCAGTACTTC. This encodes CASSPRSAISYEQYF. With the portions outside the CDR3 filled from the reference TRBV18 and TRBJ2-7 genes, the complete variable region becomes NAGVMQNPRHLVRRRGQEARLRCSPMKGHSHVYWYRQLPEEGLKFMVYLQKENIIDESGMPKERFSAEFPKEGPSILRIQQVVRGDSAAYFCASSPRSAISYEQYFGPGTRLTVT.